This TCR beta chain was captured by sequencing in a study of cytomegalovirus exposure and HLA in healthy donors. Study-level points and caveats: Later on, an analysis showed TCR association rates differing by HLA locus, with DRB1 the most and HLA-C the fewest.

Regarding this clone: Its antigen is still unknown.

Both 60 Vbeta primers and 13 Jbeta primers went into the PCR. As handled by the study authors: The authors later counted around 80 million unique TCR beta chains, some 11 million of them shared. Produced via immunoSEQ multiplex PCR; TCRdb's table is partial and in-frame only. V, J and clone size are those of that table, while D and trimming were read from the DNA. The sample holds about 86,000 clones, 60% to 80% seen once. This receptor was identified in a woman aged 50 to 60 in good health and CMV-seropositive. The sequencing input was PBMCs.

The CDR3 region is CAWSVRGGNQPQHF. CDR3 in DNA: TGTGCCTGGAGTGTACGGGGGGGCAATCAGCCCCAGCATTTT. J is TRBJ1-5 and V is TRBV30, with D possibly matching TRBD1 (5 bases). V lost 0 bases and J lost 2, with 8 bases in between. Germline values: CDR1 GTSNPN, CDR2 SVGIG (reference sequence). The CDR3 is made up of 14 amino acids. The variable domain in full, with the rest retrieved from reference TRBV30 and TRBJ1-5, is SQTIHQWPATLVQPVGSPLSLECTVEGTSNPNLYWYRQAAGRGLQLLFYSVGIGQISSEVPQNLSASRPQDRQFILSSKKLLLSDSGFYLCAWSVRGGNQPQHFGDGTRLSIL.